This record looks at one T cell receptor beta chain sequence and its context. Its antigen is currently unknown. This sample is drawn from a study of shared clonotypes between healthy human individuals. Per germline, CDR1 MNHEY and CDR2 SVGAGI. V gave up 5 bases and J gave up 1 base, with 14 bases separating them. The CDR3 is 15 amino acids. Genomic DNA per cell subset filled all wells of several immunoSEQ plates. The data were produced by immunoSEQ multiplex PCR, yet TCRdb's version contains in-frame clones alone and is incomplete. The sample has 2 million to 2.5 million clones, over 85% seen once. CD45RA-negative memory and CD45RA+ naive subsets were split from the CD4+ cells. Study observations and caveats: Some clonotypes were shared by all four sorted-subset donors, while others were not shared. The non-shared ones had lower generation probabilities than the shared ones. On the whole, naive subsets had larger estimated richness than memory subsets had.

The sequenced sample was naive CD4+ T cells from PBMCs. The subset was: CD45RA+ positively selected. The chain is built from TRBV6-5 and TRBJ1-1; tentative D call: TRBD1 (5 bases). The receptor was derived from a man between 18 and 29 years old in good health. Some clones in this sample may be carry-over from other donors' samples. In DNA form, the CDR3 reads TGTGCCAGCAGTACGGACGGGGGGAGGAACACTGAAGCTTTCTTT. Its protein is CASSTDGGRNTEAFF.